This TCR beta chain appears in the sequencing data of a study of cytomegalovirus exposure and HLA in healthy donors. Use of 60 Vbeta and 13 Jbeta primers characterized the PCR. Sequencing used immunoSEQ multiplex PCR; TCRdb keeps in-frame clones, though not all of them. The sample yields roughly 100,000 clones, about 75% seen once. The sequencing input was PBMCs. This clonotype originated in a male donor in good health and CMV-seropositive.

CDR3 amino acids: CASSLQGAWNEQFF. CDR3 bases: TGTGCCAGCAGTTTACAGGGGGCTTGGAATGAGCAGTTCTTC. V is TRBV6-1 and J is TRBJ2-1, with TRBD1 identical over 9 bases. With V trimmed by 5 bases and J by 7 bases, 6 bases remained unmatched. The CDR3 loop spans 14 amino acids. Germline loops: CDR1 MNHNS, CDR2 SASEGT.